This T cell receptor (beta chain) came from a study of CD8 T cells in ankylosing spondylitis. General observations from the study: CD8+ by phenotype, disease-linked clones were relatively rare in peripheral blood.

The V end lost 1 base, the J end lost 0 bases, and 10 bases lay between the germline ends. The germline gives CDR1 DFQATT, CDR2 SNEGSKA (reference sequence). CDR3 length equals 15 residues. Each CDR3 protein gets one entry after TCRdb re-called the 5' RACE reads with MiXCR. The sample shows 240,000 or so distinct CDR3 sequences, around 9.2% of them seen only once. In its sample, this clonotype was seen many times. Its target is unknown. This sequence originates from a male donor with ankylosing spondylitis or in good health (not recorded which). The sequencing sample was made of blood, either unsorted or a sorted T cell fraction (not recorded which). This chain uses TRBV20-1 with TRBJ2-4; a possible D gene is TRBD2 (5 bases). CDR3 DNA sequence: TGCAGTGCTAGAGGACTAAACCGAGCCAAAAACATTCAGTACTTC. It specifies CSARGLNRAKNIQYF.